This is a list of T cell receptor beta chains from one sample in a study of shared clonotypes between healthy human individuals. Produced via immunoSEQ multiplex PCR; TCRdb's table is partial and in-frame only. The repertoire holds roughly 1 million clones, with 75% as singletons. The specimen sequenced was memory CD4+ T cells sorted from blood. These receptors originate from a man aged 18 to 29 in good health. The CDR3 runs from the conserved cysteine through the conserved F or W. Each record gives: V gene, CDR3 length, J gene, clone size, D gene, CDR3 DNA, CDR3 protein. D genes are given only for firm matches. The size of a clone is reported for some rows only, either as once, few or many, or as a class for expanded clones.

TRBV18	12	TRBJ2-3	-	-	TGTGCCAGCTCACCCTCGACAGATACGCAGTATTTT	CASSPSTDTQYF
TRBV19	15	TRBJ2-5	-	-	TGTGCCAGTAGTATCGGCCGGACTAACAAAGAGACCCAGTACTTC	CASSIGRTNKETQYF
TRBV7-9	17	TRBJ1-6	few	TRBD1	TGTGCCAGCAGCCTCCCGATTACTGGACAGGGTAATTCACCCCTCCACTTT	CASSLPITGQGNSPLHF
TRBV28	14	TRBJ2-7	few	-	TGTGCCAGCAGTCCTCCTAGGCGAGGGACCGAGCAGTACTTC	CASSPPRRGTEQYF
TRBV27	14	TRBJ2-3	few	-	TGTGCCAGCAGTTTTGGGCTCACTCTAGATACGCAGTATTTT	CASSFGLTLDTQYF
TRBV5-1	14	TRBJ2-1	-	TRBD2	TGCGCCAGCAGCTTTGTGGCGGGAGAAAATGAGCAGTTCTTC	CASSFVAGENEQFF
TRBV7-7	18	TRBJ2-1	-	TRBD2	TGTGCTAGCAGCTCGGGACTAGCGGGAGGGCCGCCCTACAATGAGCAGTTCTTC	CASSSGLAGGPPYNEQFF
TRBV6-5	14	TRBJ2-7	-	-	TGTGCCAGCAGTAGGACCGCAACCGGGTACGAGCAGTACTTC	CASSRTATGYEQYF
TRBV9	14	TRBJ2-3	-	TRBD2	TGTGCCAGCAGCGTAGGCGGGAGTGATTATACGCAGTATTTT	CASSVGGSDYTQYF
TRBV21-1	15	TRBJ2-7	-	-	TGTGCCAGCAGCAAGGGACAGGGGCCGCCCTACGAGCAGTACTTC	CASSKGQGPPYEQYF
TRBV5-6	15	TRBJ1-6	-	TRBD1	TGTGCCAGCACCCCCAGGACAGGGGGCCATTCACCCCTCCACTTT	CASTPRTGGHSPLHF
TRBV2	16	TRBJ2-3	-	TRBD1	TGTGCCAGCCGGTATACACAGGGGGCGCGGGGAGATACGCAGTATTTT	CASRYTQGARGDTQYF
TRBV28	16	TRBJ1-1	-	TRBD1	TGTGCCAGCAGTTCCCCAATGGGGACAGGGAACACTGAAGCTTTCTTT	CASSSPMGTGNTEAFF
TRBV29-1	12	TRBJ1-5	-	-	TGCAGCGTTGGGGCAGACAATCAGCCCCAGCATTTT	CSVGADNQPQHF
TRBV5-1	13	TRBJ1-1	once	-	TGCGCCAGCAGTGTCGGGGCGAACACTGAAGCTTTCTTT	CASSVGANTEAFF
TRBV4-1	15	TRBJ2-7	-	-	TGCGCCAGCAGCCAAGGGCCCAGGGTGTCCTACGAGCAGTACTTC	CASSQGPRVSYEQYF
TRBV2	15	TRBJ2-7	-	TRBD1	TGTGCCAGCAGTCTGAGCCGGGACAGAAACTACGAGCAGTACTTC	CASSLSRDRNYEQYF
TRBV27	14	TRBJ1-4	-	-	TGTGCCAGCACCAAACAGGGCGGGGATGAAAAACTGTTTTTT	CASTKQGGDEKLFF
TRBV30	13	TRBJ1-5	-	-	TGTGCCTGGAACTCAGGGGCGGACCAGCCCCAGCATTTT	CAWNSGADQPQHF
TRBV18	15	TRBJ2-2	once	-	TGTGCCAGCTCACCGCTAACCGCTTCCACCGGGGAGCTGTTTTTT	CASSPLTASTGELFF
TRBV19	12	TRBJ1-1	-	-	TGTGCCAGTAGTATAGGTCGGGATGAAGCTTTCTTT	CASSIGRDEAFF
TRBV7-2	14	TRBJ1-1	-	-	TGTGCCAGCAGCTTACGATGGAGTTACACTGAAGCTTTCTTT	CASSLRWSYTEAFF
TRBV2	13	TRBJ2-7	-	-	TGTGCCAGCAGTGACAGGGCTGGGTACGAGCAGTACTTC	CASSDRAGYEQYF
TRBV6-1	16	TRBJ2-7	-	TRBD1	TGTGCCAGCAGTGGTTATCAGGGGGCATTTGGCTACGAGCAGTACTTC	CASSGYQGAFGYEQYF